The 15 T cell receptor beta chains presented below share a single source sample, sequenced in a study of T cells in Graves' hyperthyroidism and ophthalmopathy. TCR beta CDR3 region amplification was performed from RNA transcripts. Primed by the HTBI set, a first-round RT-PCR was run on the TCR CDR3. Via MiXCR, TCRdb re-called the multiplex PCR reads, giving one row per CDR3 protein. This table has approximately 360,000 distinct CDR3 sequences, 15% to 17% appearing once. Sequencing used blood. Receptor source: a woman aged 18-29 years with Graves' hyperthyroidism that later progressed to Graves' ophthalmopathy.

The chain joins TRBV28 to TRBJ1-5; D remains unclear. The CDR3 totals 14 residues. CDR1 is MDHEN, CDR2 SYDVKM, per germline. V lost 0 bases to trimming and J lost 4 bases, with 7 bases between them. CDR3 loop: CASSLWDGNQPQHF. The DNA for the CDR3 is TGTGCCAGCAGTTTATGGGACGGTAATCAGCCCCAGCATTTT.

The sample holds many counts of this clonotype. The chain couples TRBV28 to TRBJ2-7, with 8 nucleotides matching TRBD1. The length of the CDR3 is 15 residues. Trimming at V came to 5 bases and at J to 5 bases, leaving 11 bases not matched to a gene. Germline V gene lookup returns CDR1 MDHEN and CDR2 SYDVKM. DNA of the CDR3: TGTGCCAGCAGTCCAGGGGGCGCAGGAAGCCACGAGCAGTACTTC. It is translated as CASSPGGAGSHEQYF.

The CDR3 bases are TGCGCCAGCAGCCAAACGGGGCCCTATGGCTACACCTTC. Its protein is CASSQTGPYGYTF. The chain links TRBV4-3 to TRBJ1-2; D might be TRBD1 (5 bases). The germline V gene has CDR1 LGHNA and CDR2 YSLEER. With 2 bases removed from V and 4 bases from J, the gap between germline ends came to 8 bases. The CDR3 covers 13 residues.

This clonotype has more than one count but fewer than ten. The V and J genes are TRBV7-2 and TRBJ1-2, with D possibly being TRBD1 (6 bases). Trimming pared 5 bases from V and 4 bases from J, leaving 11 bases between. The V gene's germline CDR1 is SGHTA and CDR2 FQGNSA. There are 13 residues in the CDR3. DNA for the CDR3: TGTGCCAGCAGCGGGGGGGCCCTCTATGGCTACACCTTC. Amino acids: CASSGGALYGYTF.

In its sample, this clonotype was seen many times. This chain connects TRBV28 to TRBJ1-1; maybe TRBD1 (5 bases). CDR1 is MDHEN, CDR2 SYDVKM, per germline. This CDR3 region has 13 residues. Trimming shortened V by 7 bases and J by 0 bases, and 9 bases separated the two germline ends. CDR3 protein: CASNGALNTEAFF. In nucleotides, the CDR3 is TGTGCCAGCAACGGGGCCCTGAACACTGAAGCTTTCTTT.

The V call is TRBV3-1, the J call TRBJ2-3; 14 bases agree with TRBD2. Trimming removed 3 bases from V and 3 bases from J; junction bases left unmatched: 8. The germline gives CDR1 LGHDT, CDR2 YNNKEL (reference sequence). The CDR3 length is 18 residues. CDR3 nucleotide sequence: TGTGCCAGCAGCCAGGAACCGGGACTAGCGGGAGCTACAGATACGCAGTATTTT. Encoded protein: CASSQEPGLAGATDTQYF.

J is TRBJ1-3 and V is TRBV20-1; 8 bases fit TRBD1. V lost 6 bases, J lost 0 bases, and 10 bases stayed unmatched. Looked up from germline, CDR1 is DFQATT and CDR2 is SNEGSKA (reference sequence). The CDR3 consists of 16 residues. Here the CDR3 DNA reads TGCAGTGCGCCCGACAGGGGAACCGCCTCTGGAAACACCATATATTTT. Translation gives CSAPDRGTASGNTIYF.

This clonotype was counted at least ten times. This chain uses TRBV30 with TRBJ2-1, with D perhaps matching TRBD2 (5 bases). The V gene's germline CDR1 is GTSNPN and CDR2 SVGIG (reference sequence). V gave up 0 bases and J gave up 11 bases, with 14 bases separating them. The CDR3 runs 13 residues. Here the CDR3 reads CAWSVSSRVKQFF. The CDR3 DNA sequence: TGTGCCTGGAGTGTATCTTCGCGGGTGAAGCAGTTCTTC.

The table lists this clonotype with many counts. The gene calls are TRBV15 and TRBJ2-3; D uncertain. Deletions cut 2 bases from V and 2 bases from J, with 5 bases between. The CDR3 contains 13 residues. Germline V gives CDR1 LNHNV, CDR2 YYDKDF (reference sequence). The CDR3 is CATSRRITDTQYF. Written as DNA, the CDR3 is TGTGCCACCAGCAGACGCATCACAGATACGCAGTATTTT.

The chain recombines TRBV19 with TRBJ1-5; the D is unclear. Germline V lookup: CDR1 LNHDA, CDR2 SQIVND (reference sequence). The CDR3 is made up of 14 amino acids. V was pared by 5 bases and J by 2 bases, with 10 bases between. DNA for the CDR3: TGTGCCAGTAGTGAGGGATTGGGCAATCAGCCCCAGCATTTT. Translation gives CASSEGLGNQPQHF.

This clonotype was recorded many times. CDR3 protein: CASSWTSGLNEQFF. The CDR3 DNA reads TGTGCCAGCAGCTGGACTAGCGGTCTCAATGAGCAGTTCTTC. The V gene is TRBV28, the J gene TRBJ2-1; the match to TRBD2 covers 10 bases. Germline CDR1 reads MDHEN; CDR2 reads SYDVKM. The CDR3 runs to 14 residues. Trimming took 6 bases from V and 6 from J; bases not matched to a gene: 5.

The chain joins TRBV5-1 to TRBJ2-2; D remains unclear. Germline V gene data show CDR1 as SGHRS and CDR2 as YFSETQ. V was trimmed by 2 bases and J by 3 bases, leaving 11 bases between them. There are 15 residues in the CDR3. CDR3 sequence reads: CASSLSRPDTGELFF. CDR3 DNA sequence: TGCGCCAGCAGCTTATCCCGACCGGACACCGGGGAGCTGTTTTTT.

The rearrangement links TRBV7-3 to TRBJ2-2; the match to TRBD2 covers 9 bases. Germline CDR1 is SGHTA and CDR2 is FQGTGA. CDR3 length equals 16 residues. V was pared by 3 bases and J by 1 base, with 3 bases of the junction left unmatched. CDR3 bases: TGTGCCAGCAGCTTGGGGACTAGCTGGAACACCGGGGAGCTGTTTTTT. Translating it yields CASSLGTSWNTGELFF. Looking up the rest from reference TRBV7-3 and TRBJ2-2 gives the full variable domain: GAGVSQTPSNKVTEKGKYVELRCDPISGHTALYWYRQSLGQGPEFLIYFQGTGAADDSGLPNDRFFAVRPEGSVSTLKIQRTERGDSAVYLCASSLGTSWNTGELFFGEGSRLTVL.

The chain links TRBV27 to TRBJ2-3, with D tentatively TRBD2 (6 bases). The V gene lost 4 bases and the J gene lost 11 bases, with 22 bases spanning the gap. CDR3 length: 15 residues. Germline V gives CDR1 MNHEY, CDR2 SMNVEV (reference sequence). CDR3 sequence (DNA): TGTGCCAGCAGTTCCAGAGCGGACGCACGGGGAGGGCAGTATTTT. Translation gives CASSSRADARGGQYF.

This clonotype showed up many times. This rearrangement joins TRBV18 to TRBJ2-7; the D is unclear. CDR1 is KGHSH, CDR2 LQKENI, per germline. The CDR3 spans 15 residues. Between the trimmed V and J ends, which lost 2 bases and 0 bases, there was a span of 11 bases. CDR3 residues: CASSPGAASSYEQYF. The CDR3 nucleotides read TGTGCCAGCTCACCAGGTGCCGCCAGCTCCTACGAGCAGTACTTC.